A single sample gave rise to the 6 T cell receptor beta chains below, sequenced in a study of cytotoxic CD8 clonotypes in ibrutinib-treated CLL. Assay: immunoSEQ multiplex PCR; the TCRdb copy retains only in-frame clones and omits some. The sample gives more than 200,000 clones, roughly three quarters of which show up once; roughly 11% is in the top ten. Material: PBMCs, obtained after 12 months of ibrutinib treatment. The receptor set was obtained from a human donor with chronic lymphocytic leukemia.

This chain connects TRBV7-8 to TRBJ2-1; 8 bases are shared with TRBD1. V trimming: 5 bases; J trimming: 5 bases; junction bases outside the gene matches: 11. Germline V gives CDR1 SGHVS, CDR2 FQNEAQ. This CDR3 has 16 amino acids. CDR3 sequence reads: CASSTRTGKADNEQFF. CDR3 bases: TGTGCCAGCAGCACCAGGACAGGGAAGGCGGACAATGAGCAGTTCTTC.

The chain combines TRBV7-8 with TRBJ1-2, with 7 nucleotides matching TRBD1. The CDR3 sequence is 13 residues long. CDR1 and CDR2 from the germline V gene are SGHVS and FQNEAQ. The V gene end was trimmed by 5 bases and the J gene end by 6 bases; junction bases not matched to a gene: 6. CDR3 sequence (DNA): TGTGCCAGCAGCCGTCGACAGGGTAATGGCTACACCTTC. Encoded protein: CASSRRQGNGYTF.

The chain couples TRBV6-5 to TRBJ1-1, with D possibly being TRBD1 (5 bases). The germline CDR1 and CDR2 sequences are MNHEY and SVGAGI. The CDR3 has 16 residues. V shed 3 bases and J shed 1 base, with 15 bases lying between them. The CDR3, as DNA: TGTGCCAGCAGTTATGAGTCGAGTGGGGCGAACACTGAAGCTTTCTTT. It codes for CASSYESSGANTEAFF.

The V gene is TRBV28, the J gene TRBJ2-1; D assignment may be TRBD1 or TRBD2 (6 bases each). V shed 5 bases and J shed 3 bases, with 11 bases lying between them. The germline V gene has CDR1 MDHEN and CDR2 SYDVKM. This CDR3 has 14 residues. The CDR3 sequence is CASSPGAFYNEQFF. The DNA of the CDR3 is TGTGCCAGCAGTCCGGGGGCGTTCTACAATGAGCAGTTCTTC.

The gene calls are TRBV6-1 and TRBJ1-5; 8 bases are a match to TRBD1. The CDR3 is made up of 14 amino acids. CDR1 is MNHNS and CDR2 is SASEGT in the germline V gene. V trimming: 3 bases; J trimming: 5 bases; junction bases outside the gene matches: 3. The CDR3 DNA reads as TGTGCCAGCAGTGAGGACAGGGCCTATCAGCCCCAGCATTTT. Its protein is CASSEDRAYQPQHF.

The chain links TRBV30 to TRBJ2-2; D might be TRBD2 (5 bases). There are 16 residues in the CDR3. Germline CDR1 is GTSNPN and CDR2 is SVGIG (reference sequence). V dropped 3 bases and J dropped 0 bases, with 14 bases sitting between them. Here the CDR3 reads CAWRLQRASNTGELFF. Here the CDR3 DNA reads TGTGCCTGGAGGCTTCAGAGGGCCTCGAACACCGGGGAGCTGTTTTTT.